Included here is one T cell receptor (beta chain) sequence, with context. Its antigen is unidentified. Prior autoimmune disease or systemic immunosuppression barred patients. The data belong to a study of OX40 agonist ivuxolimab in advanced cancers. Study background: Mean age about 60 years, range 23 to 79; around 80% male.

Data came from immunoSEQ multiplex PCR; TCRdb stores just in-frame clones and leaves some out. The sample has about 20,000 clones, approximately 86% seen once. Study observations and caveats: At doses 0.1 to 3.0 mg/kg, CD4+ and CD8+ clones expanded.

This CDR3 contains 15 residues. Germline V lookup: CDR1 SGHRS, CDR2 YFSETQ. V shed 4 bases and J 4 bases; nucleotides not matched to a gene: 7. This clonotype originated in an adult with an advanced solid tumor such as melanoma, head and neck, liver or kidney cancer. Sequenced here: CD4+ or CD8+ T cells sorted from blood, sampled in a trial of the OX40 agonist ivuxolimab. This rearrangement joins TRBV5-1 to TRBJ2-7; 11 nucleotides agree with TRBD2. This CDR3 is CASSITSGSVYEQYF. The CDR3 DNA reads TGCGCCAGCAGCATTACTAGCGGGAGCGTGTACGAGCAGTACTTC.